These 13 T cell receptor beta chains were all obtained from the same sample, sequenced in a study of OX40 agonist ivuxolimab in advanced cancers. The assay was immunoSEQ multiplex PCR, and TCRdb's table has in-frame clones only and misses some. The sample shows about 79,000 clones, approximately 85% of them seen only once. The sample consisted of CD4+ or CD8+ T cells sorted from blood, taken in a trial of the OX40 agonist ivuxolimab. The receptors here all came from an adult with an advanced solid tumor such as melanoma, head and neck, liver or kidney cancer.

The genes are TRBV11-1 and TRBJ2-7; possibly TRBD1 for D (6 bases). Trimming stripped 2 bases from V and 3 bases from J, with 11 bases between. The CDR3 is 14 residues long. Germline lookup yields CDR1 SGHAT and CDR2 FQDESV (reference sequence). In DNA, the CDR3 is TGTGCCAGCAGCTTAATGCAGGGGAGCTACGAGCAGTACTTC. The encoded protein is CASSLMQGSYEQYF. The entire variable domain, with the rest obtained from reference TRBV11-1 and TRBJ2-7, is as follows: EAEVAQSPRYKITEKSQAVAFWCDPISGHATLYWYRQILGQGPELLVQFQDESVVDDSQLPKDRFSAERLKGVDSTLKIQPAELGDSAMYLCASSLMQGSYEQYFGPGTRLTVT.

CDR3 bases: TGTGCCAGCAGCTTGGAGGGGGCTGGGGCCAACGTCCTGACTTTC. Protein: CASSLEGAGANVLTF. The rearrangement joins TRBV5-6 to TRBJ2-6, with D perhaps matching TRBD1 (6 bases). V was clipped by 0 bases and J by 2 bases, with 6 bases between them. Germline-derived CDR1 and CDR2 are SGHDT and YYEEEE. The CDR3 spans 15 residues.

This sequence joins TRBV9 and TRBJ2-1; 7 nucleotides agree with TRBD1. CDR3 length: 14 amino acids. Germline CDR1 SGDLS, CDR2 YYNGEE. The trim removed 4 bases at V and 7 bases at J, leaving 8 bases unmatched. CDR3 protein: CASSPMTGSNEQFF. The CDR3 nucleotides are TGTGCCAGCAGCCCTATGACAGGGTCGAATGAGCAGTTCTTC.

This chain uses TRBV27 with TRBJ2-7, with 9 bases identical to TRBD1. Trimming at V came to 5 bases and at J to 7 bases, leaving 12 bases not matched to a gene. The CDR3 is 15 residues long. Germline CDR1 and CDR2: MNHEY and SMNVEV (reference sequence). The CDR3 sequence is CASSGPGQGTWEQYF. For the CDR3, the DNA is TGTGCCAGCAGTGGACCGGGACAGGGTACTTGGGAGCAGTACTTC.

The chain has TRBV19 and TRBJ1-2, with 12 bases fitting TRBD1. Looked up from germline, CDR1 is LNHDA and CDR2 is SQIVND (reference sequence). This CDR3 is built from 13 residues. V shed 5 bases, J shed 8 bases, and the junction held 3 bases outside the gene matches. In DNA, the CDR3 is TGTGCCAGTAGTCCGGGACAGGGGGCCGGCTACACCTTC. It yields the protein CASSPGQGAGYTF.

The rearrangement links TRBV19 to TRBJ2-1; TRBD2 aligns across 14 bases. The junction had 6 bases not matched to a gene; V was cut back by 5 bases and J by 12 bases. Germline CDR1 and CDR2: LNHDA and SQIVND (reference sequence). The CDR3 totals 14 residues. In DNA form, the CDR3 reads TGTGCCAGTAGTGGGGGACTAGCGGGAGTCTCGCAGTTCTTC. Amino acid sequence: CASSGGLAGVSQFF.

The chain uses TRBV6-1 and TRBJ2-2, with D possibly TRBD1 on 6 matching bases. Per the germline V gene, CDR1 is MNHNS and CDR2 is SASEGT. This CDR3 region has 13 residues. V was trimmed by 10 bases and J by 2 bases, leaving 11 bases between them. As DNA, the CDR3 is TGTGCCACCAGGGACACCAACACCGGGGAGCTGTTTTTT. Its translation is CATRDTNTGELFF.

The chain joins TRBV6-1 to TRBJ2-2; D may be TRBD1 or TRBD2 (5 bases each). The germline V and J ends were trimmed by 3 bases and 0 bases, with 11 bases remaining between them. The CDR3 loop spans 16 amino acids. Germline CDR1 and CDR2: MNHNS and SASEGT. For the CDR3, the DNA is TGTGCCAGCAGTGATCCGGGACGCGCGAACACCGGGGAGCTGTTTTTT. It codes for CASSDPGRANTGELFF.

This chain uses TRBV30 with TRBJ2-2; 9 positions agree with TRBD1. The CDR3 has 17 amino acids. J lost 6 bases, V lost 4 bases, and 15 bases had no gene match. Looked up from germline, CDR1 is GTSNPN and CDR2 is SVGIG (reference sequence). CDR3 coding DNA: TGTGCCTGGAAGAGGAACTTGGGGACAGGGCCCCCCGGGGAGCTGTTTTTT. This codes for CAWKRNLGTGPPGELFF.

The genes are TRBV7-6 and TRBJ2-5, with 8 bases lining up with TRBD1. The junction had 8 bases not matched to a gene; V was cut back by 0 bases and J by 2 bases. Germline values: CDR1 SGHVS, CDR2 FNYEAQ. There are 17 residues in the CDR3. CDR3 bases: TGTGCCAGCAGCTTAGCATCGCGACAGGGGACGCAAGAGACCCAGTACTTC. Translated: CASSLASRQGTQETQYF.

The chain links TRBV7-3 to TRBJ2-2; D unclear. V lost 5 bases and J lost 8, with 24 bases in between. This CDR3 contains 17 residues. Germline V lookup: CDR1 SGHTA, CDR2 FQGTGA. CDR3 sequence (DNA): TGTGCCAGCAGCGCAAGCGTTAATGGAAGCGTTAGGGGGGAGCTGTTTTTT. It specifies CASSASVNGSVRGELFF.

The V and J genes are TRBV7-2 and TRBJ2-1; TRBD2 matches at 11 bases. Germline CDR1 and CDR2: SGHTA and FQGNSA. V gave up 3 bases and J gave up 4 bases; unmatched junction bases: 2. The CDR3 spans 15 residues. The CDR3 DNA reads TGTGCCAGCAGCTTCACTAGCGGGGGATACAATGAGCAGTTCTTC. Translating gives CASSFTSGGYNEQFF.

The V gene is TRBV27, the J gene TRBJ2-7; TRBD2 might be the D (5 bases). Germline assignment: CDR1 MNHEY and CDR2 SMNVEV (reference sequence). The CDR3 is made up of 13 amino acids. The V gene lost 2 bases and the J gene lost 0 bases, with 5 bases spanning the gap. CDR3: CASSLAGSYEQYF. The CDR3 nucleotides read TGTGCCAGCAGTTTAGCGGGCTCCTACGAGCAGTACTTC.